These 27 T cell receptor beta chains came from one sample sequenced in a study of T cell repertoires in cytomegalovirus infection. TCRdb used MiXCR to reprocess the reads, holding one entry per CDR3 protein. The sample lists hundreds of thousands of distinct CDR3 sequences; 25% to 35% were seen once. The antigens these receptors bind are not known. Source: cultured PBMCs, taken from culture after CMV antigen stimulation. The receptors come from a human donor in good health (CMV status not recorded). Some clones in this sample may be carry-over from other donors' samples.

This CDR3 is CATSRVSGDYGYTF. CDR3 bases: TGTGCCACCAGCAGAGTATCGGGGGACTATGGCTACACCTTC. The V call is TRBV15, the J call TRBJ1-2; a weak D match, TRBD1 (5 bases). The CDR3 is made up of 14 amino acids. Germline V lookup: CDR1 LNHNV, CDR2 YYDKDF (reference sequence). The V and J ends lost 1 base and 3 bases respectively, with 9 bases between them.

Worth noting for this clonotype: An end of the junction does not agree with germline; a read error may underlie this. The CDR3 nucleotides read TGTGCCAGCAGCTTGGGGGTCCAGGGCTATGGCTACACCTTC. This gives the protein CASSLGVQGYGYTF. This rearrangement joins TRBV5-3 to TRBJ1-2; TRBD1 might be the D (5 bases). TRBV5-3 carries the ORF label, with uncertain function. The CDR3 totals 14 residues.

V usage is TRBV5-4 and J usage is TRBJ2-2, with a possible D match to TRBD2 (7 bases). The CDR3 runs to 17 residues. The germline gives CDR1 SGHNT, CDR2 YYREEE (reference sequence). The V and J ends lost 4 bases and 1 base respectively, with 17 bases between them. In DNA, the CDR3 is TGTGCCAGCAGCCGCTTCGGGGGGCGAAGGAACACCGGGGAGCTGTTTTTT. Translating it yields CASSRFGGRRNTGELFF.

This clonotype was seen only a few times. This chain uses TRBV7-9 with TRBJ1-1; D perhaps matches TRBD1 (6 bases). Trimming left V 2 bases short and J 1 base short, with 11 bases between. Germline V gene sequence: CDR1 SEHNR, CDR2 FQNEAQ (reference sequence). The CDR3 covers 15 residues. CDR3 sequence reads: CASSLLEQGNTEAFF. The CDR3, as DNA: TGTGCCAGCAGCTTATTAGAACAGGGGAACACTGAAGCTTTCTTT.

This chain uses TRBV10-1 with TRBJ2-7, with D tentatively TRBD1 (6 bases). Germline CDR1 reads WNHNN; CDR2 reads SYGVQD (reference sequence). V gave up 2 bases and J gave up 1 base, with 6 bases separating them. The CDR3 sequence is 13 residues long. CDR3 DNA sequence: TGCGCCAGCAGTGAGACAGGGTCCTACGAGCAGTACTTC. This sequence encodes CASSETGSYEQYF.

The V and J genes are TRBV6-2 or TRBV6-3 and TRBJ2-3; 9 bases match TRBD2. Germline CDR1 reads MNHEY; CDR2 reads SVGEGT. The CDR3 sequence is 17 residues long. J was trimmed by 3 bases and V by 6 bases; bases with no gene match: 13. The CDR3 is CASSPPARGGWTDTQYF. The CDR3 DNA is TGTGCCAGCAGCCCCCCGGCGCGGGGGGGCTGGACAGATACGCAGTATTTT.

Ten or more counts support this clonotype. This sequence joins TRBV7-9 and TRBJ2-7; perhaps TRBD2 as D (5 bases). The CDR3 extends over 13 amino acids. Trimming cost V 0 bases and J 6 bases, with 9 bases left between them. The germline CDR1 and CDR2 sequences are SEHNR and FQNEAQ (reference sequence). The CDR3 is CASSLAWESEQYF. The CDR3, as DNA: TGTGCCAGCAGCTTAGCGTGGGAGTCCGAGCAGTACTTC. Variable domain in full (rest from reference TRBV7-9 and TRBJ2-7): DTGVSQNPRHKITKRGQNVTFRCDPISEHNRLYWYRQTLGQGPEFLTYFQNEAQLEKSRLLSDRFSAERPKGSFSTLEIQRTEQGDSAMYLCASSLAWESEQYFGPGTRLTVT.

CDR3 residues: CASSAGQFNSPLHF. In DNA, the CDR3 is TGTGCCAGCAGCGCCGGACAGTTTAATTCACCCCTCCACTTT. The chain is built from TRBV12-3 or TRBV12-4 and TRBJ1-6, with D possibly being TRBD1 (6 bases). V was shortened by 6 bases and J by 6 bases, with 12 bases between the two germline ends. The CDR3 has 14 amino acids.

This chain joins TRBV10-3 and TRBJ2-3; 11 bases agree with TRBD2. Germline V lookup: CDR1 ENHRY, CDR2 SYGVKD. The length of the CDR3 is 16 residues. Losses at the gene ends were 6 bases for V and 2 bases for J; bases not matched to a gene: 7. The CDR3 reads CAIRTLAGGTTDTQYF. CDR3 DNA: TGTGCCATCAGGACTCTAGCGGGGGGCACCACAGATACGCAGTATTTT.

The rearrangement links TRBV15 to TRBJ2-1; D ambiguous. The germline V gene has CDR1 LNHNV and CDR2 YYDKDF (reference sequence). Between the trimmed V and J ends, which lost 0 bases and 10 bases, there was a span of 19 bases. CDR3 length equals 16 residues. The CDR3 nucleotides read TGTGCCACCAGCAGAGATTTTCAGGTCCTAGATCTCGAGCAGTTCTTC. Its translation is CATSRDFQVLDLEQFF. Complete variable domain (other parts from reference TRBV15 and TRBJ2-1): DAMVIQNPRYQVTQFGKPVTLSCSQTLNHNVMYWYQQKSSQAPKLLFHYYDKDFNNEADTPDNFQSRRPNTSFCFLDIRSPGLGDTAMYLCATSRDFQVLDLEQFFGPGTRLTVL.

This clonotype occurred many times. CDR3 in DNA: TGTGCCAGCAGTTTCCAGGGGACCGGGGGCTACACCTTC. Protein product: CASSFQGTGGYTF. The genes are TRBV27 and TRBJ1-2; possible D gene TRBD1, 6 bases. V was pared by 3 bases and J by 8 bases, with 13 bases between. Germline CDR1 MNHEY, CDR2 SMNVEV (reference sequence). This CDR3 spans 13 amino acids.

This clonotype was observed at least ten times. V gene TRBV7-2 combines with J gene TRBJ2-5; D gene ambiguous. Trimming cost V 1 base and J 2 bases, with 5 bases left between them. The CDR3 runs to 13 residues. CDR1 and CDR2 (germline): SGHTA, FQGNSA. This chain's CDR3 is CASSLGSQETQYF. CDR3 nucleotide sequence: TGTGCCAGCAGCTTAGGCAGTCAAGAGACCCAGTACTTC.

This chain links TRBV6-1 with TRBJ1-2; TRBD1 might be the D (6 bases). V was trimmed by 6 bases and J by 0 bases, leaving 11 bases between them. This CDR3 has 14 amino acids. In germline, CDR1 is MNHNS, CDR2 SASEGT. The CDR3: CASRHRESNYGYTF. The CDR3 DNA follows: TGTGCCAGCAGACACAGGGAATCTAACTATGGCTACACCTTC.

This clonotype showed up just a few times. The junction departs from the called germline gene at one end, perhaps through a read error. The J gene is TRBJ2-1, the V gene TRBV7-2; D gene uncertain. The CDR3 totals 15 residues. Germline V lookup: CDR1 SGHTA, CDR2 FQGNSA. The CDR3: CASSLDTDSYNEQFF. The CDR3 DNA is TGTGCCAGCAGTTTAGATACAGACTCCTACAATGAGCAGTTCTTC.

This chain uses TRBV7-9 with TRBJ2-1, with 13 bases fitting TRBD2. Trimming cost V 4 bases and J 8 bases; bases outside gene matches: 5. Germline-derived CDR1 and CDR2 are SEHNR and FQNEAQ (reference sequence). This CDR3 contains 15 residues. CDR3 sequence (DNA): TGTGCCAGCAGCTCCACTAGCGGGAGGGTGCATGAGCAGTTCTTC. Translating gives CASSSTSGRVHEQFF. Looking up the rest from reference TRBV7-9 and TRBJ2-1 gives the full variable domain: DTGVSQNPRHKITKRGQNVTFRCDPISEHNRLYWYRQTLGQGPEFLTYFQNEAQLEKSRLLSDRFSAERPKGSFSTLEIQRTEQGDSAMYLCASSSTSGRVHEQFFGPGTRLTVL.

Ten or more counts support this clonotype. J is TRBJ2-7 and V is TRBV7-9, with 16 bases fitting TRBD2. This CDR3 is 17 amino acids long. Looked up from germline, CDR1 is SEHNR and CDR2 is FQNEAQ (reference sequence). The ends lost 4 bases at V and 5 bases at J; junction bases unmatched: 8. In nucleotides, the CDR3 is TGTGCCAGCAGCTCGGGACTAGCGGGAGGGCGAGGGCACGAGCAGTACTTC. It specifies CASSSGLAGGRGHEQYF.

CDR3 in DNA: TGTGCCAGCAGCCAAGTGTATAACGGCCCTAACTATGGCTACACCTTC. It yields the protein CASSQVYNGPNYGYTF. The chain links TRBV3-1 to TRBJ1-2; unclear D gene. CDR1 and CDR2 (germline): LGHDT, YNNKEL (reference sequence). This CDR3 comprises 16 residues. The V and J ends lost 1 base and 0 bases respectively, with 12 bases between them.

In this sample, this clonotype turned up a few times. The V and J genes are TRBV28 and TRBJ2-1, with D perhaps TRBD1 or TRBD2 (5 bases each). This CDR3 comprises 18 residues. Trimming took 5 bases from V and 0 from J, leaving 20 bases between them. Germline V gene lookup returns CDR1 MDHEN and CDR2 SYDVKM. The CDR3 sequence is CASSPRDPVRSSYNEQFF. The CDR3 DNA is TGTGCCAGCAGTCCCCGGGACCCCGTGCGAAGCTCCTACAATGAGCAGTTCTTC.

The chain links TRBV6-6 to TRBJ2-1; D unresolved. The CDR3 runs 14 residues. Germline-derived CDR1 and CDR2 are MNHNY and SVGAGI (reference sequence). V lost 5 bases to trimming and J lost 7 bases, with 15 bases between them. CDR3 nucleotides: TGTGCCAGCAGTCCTAGGCAGACGCAAAATGAGCAGTTCTTC. Encoded protein: CASSPRQTQNEQFF.

The CDR3 DNA follows: TGCAGCGTTGAAGGAAGGACCCGGGGCGTTGGCTACACCTTC. Its translation: CSVEGRTRGVGYTF. The chain uses TRBV29-1 and TRBJ1-2, with TRBD1 as a possible D gene (5 bases). With 1 base removed from V and 7 bases from J, the gap between germline ends came to 16 bases. Germline CDR1 is SQVTM and CDR2 is ANQGSEA. The CDR3 runs 14 residues. Using reference TRBV29-1 and TRBJ1-2 for the parts outside the CDR3, the full variable domain is SAVISQKPSRDICQRGTSLTIQCQVDSQVTMMFWYRQQPGQSLTLIATANQGSEATYESGFVIDKFPISRPNLTFSTLTVSNMSPEDSSIYLCSVEGRTRGVGYTFGSGTRLTVV.

The chain carries TRBV20-1 and TRBJ2-3; D not certain. The CDR3 contains 13 residues. From germline, CDR1 is DFQATT and CDR2 SNEGSKA (reference sequence). V was pared by 0 bases and J by 2 bases, with 6 bases between. CDR3 amino acids: CSAREGFTDTQYF. The CDR3 region has the DNA TGCAGTGCTAGAGAGGGGTTCACAGATACGCAGTATTTT.

V gene TRBV6-2 or TRBV6-3 combines with J gene TRBJ2-7; D is possibly TRBD1 (6 bases). Germline V lookup: CDR1 MNHEY, CDR2 SVGEGT. The CDR3 contains 15 residues. Trimming left V 2 bases short and J 6 bases short, with 17 bases between. The CDR3, as DNA: TGTGCCAGCAGTTACAACTGGGGGACACCTCTCGAGCAGTACTTC. Its protein is CASSYNWGTPLEQYF.

The gene calls are TRBV7-2 and TRBJ2-7; the match to TRBD2 covers 8 bases. The trim removed 3 bases at V and 1 base at J, leaving 5 bases unmatched. Germline V gene sequence: CDR1 SGHTA, CDR2 FQGNSA. There are 15 residues in the CDR3. CDR3 in DNA: TGTGCCAGCAGCTTTACTAGCGGACGATCCTACGAGCAGTACTTC. Its translation: CASSFTSGRSYEQYF. Drawing the rest from reference TRBV7-2 and TRBJ2-7, the complete variable domain is GAGVSQSPSNKVTEKGKDVELRCDPISGHTALYWYRQSLGQGLEFLIYFQGNSAPDKSGLPSDRFSAERTGGSVSTLTIQRTQQEDSAVYLCASSFTSGRSYEQYFGPGTRLTVT.

The chain combines TRBV5-4 with TRBJ2-5; either TRBD1 or TRBD2 may fit D (5 bases each). The CDR3 is 15 amino acids. Germline-derived CDR1 and CDR2 are SGHNT and YYREEE (reference sequence). V lost 2 bases and J lost 5, with 16 bases in between. The CDR3 nucleotides are TGTGCCAGCAGCTTACAGGCAGGGACGGGGGAGACCCAGTACTTC. Translating gives CASSLQAGTGETQYF.

This clonotype came up many times. The gene calls are TRBV5-8 and TRBJ2-1; 10 bases agree with TRBD2. This CDR3 region has 15 residues. The germline V gene encodes CDR1 SGHTS and CDR2 YDEGEE. V was pared by 2 bases and J by 4 bases, with 3 bases of the junction left unmatched. For the CDR3, the DNA is TGTGCCAGCAGCTTAGGGACTAGCGATTACAATGAGCAGTTCTTC. Its protein product is CASSLGTSDYNEQFF.

This clonotype has a count of ten or more. This sequence joins TRBV7-2 and TRBJ1-4, with 8 bases lining up with TRBD1. The CDR3 consists of 16 residues. V shed 3 bases and J 5 bases; nucleotides not matched to a gene: 8. Germline V gene data show CDR1 as SGHTA and CDR2 as FQGNSA. CDR3 DNA: TGTGCCAGCAGCTTGGCCCGGACAGGGACCAATGAAAAACTGTTTTTT. Encoded protein: CASSLARTGTNEKLFF.

V usage is TRBV2 and J usage is TRBJ2-5; 8 bases are shared with TRBD2. Germline trimming cut 1 base from V and 7 bases from J; bases unmatched to any gene: 2. The CDR3 has 13 residues. Germline V CDR1 and CDR2: SNHLY, FYNNEI. CDR3 in amino acids: CASSEGGRLTQYF. CDR3 nucleotides: TGTGCCAGCAGTGAAGGCGGGAGGTTGACCCAGTACTTC.